The 8 T cell receptor beta chains presented below share a single source sample, sequenced in a study of blood T cells in healthy people across ages. Next came a second PCR, run for about 7 to 12 cycles, which used a sample-barcoded 5' primer along with a J-beta primer mix. TCRdb re-called the 5' RACE reads through MiXCR, storing one row per CDR3 protein. The data hold about 1.8 million distinct CDR3 sequences, with around 48% observed a single time. Sequencing was performed on blood. The receptor source for this set is a middle-aged woman in good health.

This clonotype was seen a handful of times. The CDR3 sequence is CASSFAGSEYEQYF. As DNA, the CDR3 is TGTGCCAGCAGCTTTGCAGGGTCTGAGTACGAGCAGTACTTC. V is TRBV11-2 and J is TRBJ2-4; D is perhaps TRBD1 (5 bases). TRBJ2-7 explains the end of the DNA better; the J call may be wrong. CDR1 and CDR2 (germline): SGHAT, FQNNGV. The CDR3 runs to 14 residues.

This clonotype was recorded a few times. This chain connects TRBV20-1 to TRBJ2-1; D unclear. The CDR3 loop spans 14 amino acids. V lost 3 bases to trimming and J lost 0 bases, with 9 bases between them. The germline V gene encodes CDR1 DFQATT and CDR2 SNEGSKA (reference sequence). The CDR3 is CSAREPSSYNEQFF. The CDR3 region has the DNA TGCAGTGCTAGGGAACCGAGCTCCTACAATGAGCAGTTCTTC.

The chain carries TRBV7-9 and TRBJ2-4; D is undetermined. Germline V gene sequence: CDR1 SEHNR, CDR2 FQNEAQ (reference sequence). CDR3 length: 14 amino acids. V lost 5 bases to trimming and J lost 1 base, with 9 bases between them. CDR3 in DNA: TGTGCCAGCAGCAAGGAAGGGGCCAAAAACATTCAGTACTTC. Translated, it gives CASSKEGAKNIQYF.

V is TRBV4-3 and J is TRBJ1-1; D might be TRBD1 (6 bases). Between the trimmed V and J ends, which lost 5 bases and 3 bases, there was a span of 19 bases. CDR3 length: 16 residues. Germline assignment: CDR1 LGHNA and CDR2 YSLEER. The CDR3 loop reads CASSGGRGAYDTEAFF. The CDR3, as DNA: TGCGCCAGCAGCGGGGGGCGGGGGGCGTATGACACTGAAGCTTTCTTT.

The chain uses TRBV5-1 and TRBJ2-1; possibly TRBD1 or TRBD2 for D (5 bases each). V lost 9 bases to trimming and J lost 7 bases, with 11 bases between them. CDR3 length: 11 residues. CDR1 and CDR2 (germline): SGHRS, YFSETQ. CDR3 protein: CATTEGNEQFF. The DNA for the CDR3 is TGCGCCACCACTGAGGGGAATGAGCAGTTCTTC.

The V call is TRBV20-1, the J call TRBJ1-5, with a possible D match to TRBD1 (5 bases). The ends were cut back, 0 bases at V and 0 bases at J, with 12 bases in the middle. In germline, CDR1 is DFQATT, CDR2 SNEGSKA (reference sequence). The CDR3 is 16 amino acids. CDR3 coding DNA: TGCAGTGCTAGAGATCTCGACAGAAATAGCAATCAGCCCCAGCATTTT. Amino acid sequence: CSARDLDRNSNQPQHF.

The gene calls are TRBV6-6 and TRBJ1-1; 10 bases are shared with TRBD1. After removal of 6 bases from V and 7 bases from J, the junction contained 14 bases not matched to a gene. The CDR3 extends over 16 amino acids. Germline-derived CDR1 and CDR2 are MNHNY and SVGAGI (reference sequence). The CDR3 nucleotides read TGTGCCAGCAGCGAGCCCCGAAGACAGGGGGCAATTGAAGCTTTCTTT. This encodes CASSEPRRQGAIEAFF.

The V and J genes are TRBV7-8 and TRBJ2-3, with unresolved D. This CDR3 contains 16 residues. Germline-derived CDR1 and CDR2 are SGHVS and FQNEAQ. The V end was cut by 4 bases, the J end by 4 bases, with 18 bases between. The CDR3 region is CASSSFGFGSADTQYF. Here the CDR3 DNA reads TGTGCCAGCAGCTCCTTTGGGTTCGGTTCCGCAGATACGCAGTATTTT.